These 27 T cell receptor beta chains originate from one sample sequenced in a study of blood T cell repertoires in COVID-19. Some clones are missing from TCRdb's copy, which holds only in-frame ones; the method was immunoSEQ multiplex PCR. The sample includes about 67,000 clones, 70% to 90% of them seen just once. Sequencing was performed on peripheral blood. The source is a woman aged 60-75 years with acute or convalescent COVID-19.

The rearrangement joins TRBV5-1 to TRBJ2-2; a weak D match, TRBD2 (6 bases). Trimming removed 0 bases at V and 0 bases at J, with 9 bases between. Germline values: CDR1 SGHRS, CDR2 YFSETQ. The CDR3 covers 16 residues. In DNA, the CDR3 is TGCGCCAGCAGCTTGGCCGCGGGGCCGAACACCGGGGAGCTGTTTTTT. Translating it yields CASSLAAGPNTGELFF.

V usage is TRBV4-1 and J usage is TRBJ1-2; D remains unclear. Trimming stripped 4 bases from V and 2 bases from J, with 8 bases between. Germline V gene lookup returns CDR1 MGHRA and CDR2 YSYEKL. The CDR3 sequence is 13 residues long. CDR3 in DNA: TGCGCCAGCAGCCCCGGAGGGAACTATGGCTACACCTTC. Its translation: CASSPGGNYGYTF.

Written as DNA, the CDR3 is TGTGCCAGCAGCTCAGGACAGGTGAACACTGAAGCTTTCTTT. Its protein product is CASSSGQVNTEAFF. The chain couples TRBV7-3 to TRBJ1-1, with TRBD1 identical over 7 bases. The CDR3 totals 14 residues. CDR1 and CDR2 from the germline V gene are SGHTA and FQGTGA. V trimming: 4 bases; J trimming: 0 bases; junction bases outside the gene matches: 2.

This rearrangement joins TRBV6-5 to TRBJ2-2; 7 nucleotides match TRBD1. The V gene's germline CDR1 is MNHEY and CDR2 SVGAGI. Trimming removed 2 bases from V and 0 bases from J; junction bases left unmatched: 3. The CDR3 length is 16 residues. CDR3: CASSYRGQPNTGELFF. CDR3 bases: TGTGCCAGCAGTTACAGGGGACAGCCGAACACCGGGGAGCTGTTTTTT.

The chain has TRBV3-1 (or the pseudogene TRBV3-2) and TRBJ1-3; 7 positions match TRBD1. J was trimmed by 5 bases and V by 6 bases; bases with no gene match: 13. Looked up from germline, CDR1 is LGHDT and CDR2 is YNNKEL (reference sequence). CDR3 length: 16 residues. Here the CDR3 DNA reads TGTGCCAGCAGTCGTGTGTTCGGGACAGCCCGAAACACCATATATTTT. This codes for CASSRVFGTARNTIYF.

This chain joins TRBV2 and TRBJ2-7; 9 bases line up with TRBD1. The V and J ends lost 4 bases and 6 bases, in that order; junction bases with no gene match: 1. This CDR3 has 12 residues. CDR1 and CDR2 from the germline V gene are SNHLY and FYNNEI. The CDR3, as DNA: TGTGCCAGCAGTGGGACAGGGGTCGAGCAGTACGTC. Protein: CASSGTGVEQYV.

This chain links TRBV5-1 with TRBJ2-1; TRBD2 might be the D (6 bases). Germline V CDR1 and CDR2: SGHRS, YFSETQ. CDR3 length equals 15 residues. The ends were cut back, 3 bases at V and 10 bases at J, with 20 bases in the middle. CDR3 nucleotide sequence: TGCGCCAGCAGCTGGAACACGATTAGCGGTGGCGAGCAGTTCTTC. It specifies CASSWNTISGGEQFF.

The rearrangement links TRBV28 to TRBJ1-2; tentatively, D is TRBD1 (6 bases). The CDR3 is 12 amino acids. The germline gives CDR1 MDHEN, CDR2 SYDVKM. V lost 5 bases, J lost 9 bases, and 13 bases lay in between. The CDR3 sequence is CASSAGQIRYTF. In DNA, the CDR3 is TGTGCCAGCAGTGCCGGACAGATACGCTACACCTTC.

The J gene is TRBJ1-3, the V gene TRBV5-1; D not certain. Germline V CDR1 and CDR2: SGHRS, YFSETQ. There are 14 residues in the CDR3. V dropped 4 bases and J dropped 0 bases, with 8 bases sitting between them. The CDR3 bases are TGCGCCAGCAGCCCGGGTCACTCTGGAAACACCATATATTTT. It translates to CASSPGHSGNTIYF. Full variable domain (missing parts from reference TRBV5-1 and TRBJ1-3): KAGVTQTPRYLIKTRGQQVTLSCSPISGHRSVSWYQQTPGQGLQFLFEYFSETQRNKGNFPGRFSGRQFSNSRSEMNVSTLELGDSALYLCASSPGHSGNTIYFGEGSWLTVV.

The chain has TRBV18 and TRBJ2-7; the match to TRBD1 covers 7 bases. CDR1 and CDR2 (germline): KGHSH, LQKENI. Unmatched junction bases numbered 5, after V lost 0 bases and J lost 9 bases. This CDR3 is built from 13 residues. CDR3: CASSPPGDRRQYV. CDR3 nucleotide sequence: TGTGCCAGCTCACCACCGGGGGACAGAAGGCAGTACGTC.

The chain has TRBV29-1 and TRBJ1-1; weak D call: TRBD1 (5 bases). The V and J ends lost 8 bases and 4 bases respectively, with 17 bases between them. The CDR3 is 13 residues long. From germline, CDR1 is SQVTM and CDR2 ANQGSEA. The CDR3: CSSGAGLGTEAFF. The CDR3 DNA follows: TGCAGCTCTGGGGCAGGGCTGGGCACTGAAGCTTTCTTT.

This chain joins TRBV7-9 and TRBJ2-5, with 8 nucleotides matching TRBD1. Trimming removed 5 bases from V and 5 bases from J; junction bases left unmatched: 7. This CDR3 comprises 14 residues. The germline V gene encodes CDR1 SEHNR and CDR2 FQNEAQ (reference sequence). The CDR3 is CASSPTGVYETQYF. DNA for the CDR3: TGTGCCAGCAGCCCGACAGGGGTATACGAGACCCAGTACTTC.

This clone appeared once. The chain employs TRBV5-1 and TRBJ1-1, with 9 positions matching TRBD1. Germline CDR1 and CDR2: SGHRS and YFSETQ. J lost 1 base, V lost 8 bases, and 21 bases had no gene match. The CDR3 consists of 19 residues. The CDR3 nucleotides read TGCGCCAGTTCATACGGACTCACAGGGGGCGGATACAAGAACACTGAAGCTTTCTTT. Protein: CASSYGLTGGGYKNTEAFF.

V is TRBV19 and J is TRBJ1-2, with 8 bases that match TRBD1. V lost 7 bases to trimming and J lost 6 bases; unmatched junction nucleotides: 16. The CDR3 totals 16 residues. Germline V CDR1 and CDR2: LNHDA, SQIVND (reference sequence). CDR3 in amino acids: CASTPGPGQEWDGYTF. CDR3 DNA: TGTGCCAGTACTCCGGGCCCGGGACAGGAGTGGGATGGCTACACCTTC.

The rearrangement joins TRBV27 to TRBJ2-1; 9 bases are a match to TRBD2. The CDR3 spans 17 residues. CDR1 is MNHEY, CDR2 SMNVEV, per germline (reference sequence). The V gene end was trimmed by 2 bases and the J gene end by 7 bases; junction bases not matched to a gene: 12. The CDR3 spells CASSLRETGTSRNEQFF. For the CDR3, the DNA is TGTGCCAGCAGTTTACGAGAAACTGGGACTAGCAGGAATGAGCAGTTCTTC.

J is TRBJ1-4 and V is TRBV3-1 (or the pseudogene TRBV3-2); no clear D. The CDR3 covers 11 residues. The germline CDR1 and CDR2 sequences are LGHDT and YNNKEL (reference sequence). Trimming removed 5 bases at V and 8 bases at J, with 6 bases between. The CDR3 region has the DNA TGTGCCAGCAGCATCGGGGAAAAACTGTTTTTT. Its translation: CASSIGEKLFF.

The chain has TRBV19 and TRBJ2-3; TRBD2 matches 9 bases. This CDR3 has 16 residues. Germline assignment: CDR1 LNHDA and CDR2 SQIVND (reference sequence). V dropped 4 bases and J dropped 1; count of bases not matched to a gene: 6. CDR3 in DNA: TGTGCCAGTAGTAGAGGACTAGCGAGGGGCACAGATACGCAGTATTTT. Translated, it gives CASSRGLARGTDTQYF.

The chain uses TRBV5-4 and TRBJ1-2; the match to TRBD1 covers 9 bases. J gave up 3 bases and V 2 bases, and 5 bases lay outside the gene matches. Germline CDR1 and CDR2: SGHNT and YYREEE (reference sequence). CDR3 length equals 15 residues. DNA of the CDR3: TGTGCCAGCAGCTTTGGACAGGGGAGAGACTATGGCTACACCTTC. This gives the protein CASSFGQGRDYGYTF.

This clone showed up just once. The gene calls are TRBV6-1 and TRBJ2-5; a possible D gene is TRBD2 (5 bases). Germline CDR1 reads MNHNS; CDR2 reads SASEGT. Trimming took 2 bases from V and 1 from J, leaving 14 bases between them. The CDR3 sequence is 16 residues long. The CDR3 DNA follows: TGTGCCAGCAGTGAACTGTCTGGGAGTAGCCAAGAGACCCAGTACTTC. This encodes CASSELSGSSQETQYF.

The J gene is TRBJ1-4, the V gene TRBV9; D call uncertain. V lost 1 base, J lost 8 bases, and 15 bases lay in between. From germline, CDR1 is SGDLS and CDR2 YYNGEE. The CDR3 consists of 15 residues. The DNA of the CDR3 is TGTGCCAGCAGCGTACAAGAGGGAAAAGGCGAAAAACTGTTTTTT. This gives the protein CASSVQEGKGEKLFF.

CDR3 amino acids: CASSQDRVAGELFF. The CDR3 bases are TGCGCCAGCAGCCAAGATCGGGTGGCCGGGGAGCTGTTTTTT. V gene TRBV4-1 combines with J gene TRBJ2-2; D call uncertain. Germline CDR1 reads MGHRA; CDR2 reads YSYEKL. This CDR3 contains 14 residues. Trimming removed 0 bases at V and 6 bases at J, with 8 bases between.

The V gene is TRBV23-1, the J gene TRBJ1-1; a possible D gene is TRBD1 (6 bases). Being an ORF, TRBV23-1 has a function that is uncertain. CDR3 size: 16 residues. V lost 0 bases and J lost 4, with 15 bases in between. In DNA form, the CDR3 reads TGCGCCAGCAGTCAATCGTGGGCAGTCAGGGGCACTGAAGCTTTCTTT. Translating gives CASSQSWAVRGTEAFF.

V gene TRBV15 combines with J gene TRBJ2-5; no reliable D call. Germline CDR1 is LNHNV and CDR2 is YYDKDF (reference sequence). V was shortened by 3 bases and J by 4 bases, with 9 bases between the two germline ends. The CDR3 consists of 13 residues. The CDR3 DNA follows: TGTGCCACCAGCAGGCCGTTCGGAGAGACCCAGTACTTC. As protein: CATSRPFGETQYF.

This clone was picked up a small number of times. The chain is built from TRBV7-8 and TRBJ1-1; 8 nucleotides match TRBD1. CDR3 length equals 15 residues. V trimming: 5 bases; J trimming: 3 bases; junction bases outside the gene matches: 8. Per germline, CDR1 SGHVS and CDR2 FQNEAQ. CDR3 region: CASSRTGQGDTEAFF. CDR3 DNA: TGTGCCAGCAGCCGTACCGGACAGGGAGACACTGAAGCTTTCTTT.

CDR3 region: CASSPGVNYGYTF. The CDR3 coding sequence is TGTGCCAGCAGCCCAGGGGTTAACTATGGCTACACCTTC. The gene calls are TRBV5-6 and TRBJ1-2, with D possibly matching TRBD1 (6 bases). Germline V CDR1 and CDR2: SGHDT, YYEEEE. The germline V and J ends were trimmed by 4 bases and 1 base, with 8 bases remaining between them. This CDR3 has 13 amino acids.

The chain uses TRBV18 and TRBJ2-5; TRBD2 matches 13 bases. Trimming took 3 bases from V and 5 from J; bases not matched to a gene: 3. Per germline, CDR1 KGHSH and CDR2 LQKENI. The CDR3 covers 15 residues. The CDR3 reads CASSPGLAGEETQYF. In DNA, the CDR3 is TGTGCCAGCTCACCCGGACTAGCGGGGGAGGAGACCCAGTACTTC.

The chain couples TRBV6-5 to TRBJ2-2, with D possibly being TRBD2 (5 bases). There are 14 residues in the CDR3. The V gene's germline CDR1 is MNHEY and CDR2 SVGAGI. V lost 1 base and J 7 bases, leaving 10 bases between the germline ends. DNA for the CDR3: TGTGCCAGCAGTTACTTAACTAGTGGCGGGGAGCTGTTTTTT. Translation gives CASSYLTSGGELFF.